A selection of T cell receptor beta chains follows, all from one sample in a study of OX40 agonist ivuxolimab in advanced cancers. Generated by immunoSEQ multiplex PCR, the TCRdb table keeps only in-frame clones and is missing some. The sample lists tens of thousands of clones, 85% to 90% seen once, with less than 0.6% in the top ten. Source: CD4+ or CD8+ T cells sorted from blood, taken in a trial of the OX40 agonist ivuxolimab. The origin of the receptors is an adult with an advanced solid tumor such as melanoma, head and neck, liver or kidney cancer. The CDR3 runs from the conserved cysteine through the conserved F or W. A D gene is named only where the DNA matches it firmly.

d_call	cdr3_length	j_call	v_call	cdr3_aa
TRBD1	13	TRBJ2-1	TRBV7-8	CASSLDRQGEQFF
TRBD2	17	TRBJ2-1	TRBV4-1	CASSQVDMGLAGDEQFF
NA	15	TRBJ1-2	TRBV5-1	CASSLVAQGNYGYTF
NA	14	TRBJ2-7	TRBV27	CASSFRWRGHEQYF
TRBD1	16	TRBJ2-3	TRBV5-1	CASSLGKGASTDTQYF
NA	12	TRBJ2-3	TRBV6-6	CASSYASDTQYF
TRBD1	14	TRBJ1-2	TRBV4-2	CASSLSRGTGSPTF
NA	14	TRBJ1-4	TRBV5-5	CASRRQVANEKLFF
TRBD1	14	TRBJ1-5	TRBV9	CASGPGQGDQPQHF
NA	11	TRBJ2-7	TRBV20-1	CSADVAYEQYF
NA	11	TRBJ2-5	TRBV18	CASSPQETQYF
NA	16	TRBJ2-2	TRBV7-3	CASSLTAAGGAGELFF
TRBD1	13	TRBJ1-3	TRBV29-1	CSVGTASGNTIYF
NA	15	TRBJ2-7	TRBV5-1	CASSLEAAGAYEQYF
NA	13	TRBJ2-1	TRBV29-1	CSVDGRSYNEQFF
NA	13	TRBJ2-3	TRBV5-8	CASSIGRPDTQYF
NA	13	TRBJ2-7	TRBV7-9	CASTFSSSHEQYF
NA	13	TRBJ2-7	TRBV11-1	CASSRTEAYEQYF
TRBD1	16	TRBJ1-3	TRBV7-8	CASSLAGQASGNTIYF
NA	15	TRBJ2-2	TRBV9	CASNRGAQDTGELFF
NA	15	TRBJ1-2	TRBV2	CATRRDGTANYGYTF
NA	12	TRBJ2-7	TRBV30	CAWSGGHAEQYF
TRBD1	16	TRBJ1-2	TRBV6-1	CASSEPTDRGLDGYTF
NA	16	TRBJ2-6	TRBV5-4	CASSLGSRPGANVLTF
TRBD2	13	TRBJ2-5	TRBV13	CASSFVGGETQYF
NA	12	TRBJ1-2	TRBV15	CATSRDSWSYTF
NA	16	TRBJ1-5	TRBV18	CASSLSQGNSNQPQHF
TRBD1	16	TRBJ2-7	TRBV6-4	CASSDSKAQGVYEQYF
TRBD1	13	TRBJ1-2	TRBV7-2	CASSQDRGDGYTF
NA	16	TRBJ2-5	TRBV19	CASSARKTTLQETQYF
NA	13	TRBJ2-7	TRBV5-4	CASSLGRTYEQYF
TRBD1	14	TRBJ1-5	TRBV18	CASSPRQGNQPQHF
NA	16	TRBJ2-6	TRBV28	CASSLRGQAGANVLTF
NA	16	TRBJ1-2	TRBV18	CASPPEIPGQGVGYTF
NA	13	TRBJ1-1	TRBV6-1	CASSEIWNTEAFF
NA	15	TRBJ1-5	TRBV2	CASSKGGERNQPQHF
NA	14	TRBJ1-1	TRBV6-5	CASTPGPVNTEAFF
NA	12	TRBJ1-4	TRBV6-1	CASSVTGKKLFF
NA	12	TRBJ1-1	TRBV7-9	CASSLESTEAFF
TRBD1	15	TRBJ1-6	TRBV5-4	CASSPPGQGGSPLHF
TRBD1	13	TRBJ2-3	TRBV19	CATADRATDTQYF
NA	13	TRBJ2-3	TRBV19	CASSIQGPDTQYF
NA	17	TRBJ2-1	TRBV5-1	CASSPDSPGSGYNEQFF
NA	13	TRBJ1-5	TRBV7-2	CASSLGQEQPQHF
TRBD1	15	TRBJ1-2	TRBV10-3	CAIRTTGVFNYGYTF
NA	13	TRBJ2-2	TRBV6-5	CASISAYTGELFF
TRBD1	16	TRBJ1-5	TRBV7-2	CASSLRQGNSNQPQHF
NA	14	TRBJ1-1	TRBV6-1	CASSSYAGDTEAFF
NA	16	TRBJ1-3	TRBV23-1	CASSQFGSSLGNTIYF
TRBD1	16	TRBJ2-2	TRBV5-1	CASDQTGGANTGELFF
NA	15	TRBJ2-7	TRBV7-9	CASSLNRDALYEQYF
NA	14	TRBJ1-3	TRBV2	CASSESRGGNTIYF
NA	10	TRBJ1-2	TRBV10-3	CAIREEGYTF
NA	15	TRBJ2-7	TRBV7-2	CASSLGFRGAYEQYF
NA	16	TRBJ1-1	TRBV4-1	CASSLILGQVNTEAFF